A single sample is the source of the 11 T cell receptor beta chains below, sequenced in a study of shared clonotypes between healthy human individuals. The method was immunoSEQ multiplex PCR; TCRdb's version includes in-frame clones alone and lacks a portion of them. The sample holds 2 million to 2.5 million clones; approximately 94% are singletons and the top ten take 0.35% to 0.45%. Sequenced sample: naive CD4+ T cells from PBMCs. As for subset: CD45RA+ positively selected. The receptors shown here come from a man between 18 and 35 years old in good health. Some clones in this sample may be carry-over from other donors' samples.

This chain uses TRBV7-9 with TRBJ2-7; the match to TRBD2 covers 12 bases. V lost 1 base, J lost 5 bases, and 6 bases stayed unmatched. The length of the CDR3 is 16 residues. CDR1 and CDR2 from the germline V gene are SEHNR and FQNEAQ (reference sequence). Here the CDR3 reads CASSLDLAGGMDEQYF. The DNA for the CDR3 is TGTGCCAGCAGCTTAGATCTAGCGGGAGGGATGGACGAGCAGTACTTC.

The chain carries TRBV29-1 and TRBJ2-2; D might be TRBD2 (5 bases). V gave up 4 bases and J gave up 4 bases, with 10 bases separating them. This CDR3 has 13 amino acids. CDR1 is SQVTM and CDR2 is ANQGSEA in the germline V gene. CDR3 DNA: TGCAGCGTTGCAGGAGGAGGCACCGGGGAGCTGTTTTTT. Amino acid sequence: CSVAGGGTGELFF.

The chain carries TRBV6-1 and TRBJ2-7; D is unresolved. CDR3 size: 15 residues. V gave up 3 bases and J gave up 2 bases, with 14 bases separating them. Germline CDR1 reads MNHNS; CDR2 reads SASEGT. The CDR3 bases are TGTGCCAGCAGTGACCCTACCGGACGACCCTACGAGCAGTACTTC. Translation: CASSDPTGRPYEQYF.

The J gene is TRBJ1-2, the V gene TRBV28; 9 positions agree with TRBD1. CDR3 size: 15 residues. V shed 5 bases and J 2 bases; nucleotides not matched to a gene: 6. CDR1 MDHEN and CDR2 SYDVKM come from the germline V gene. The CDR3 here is CASSILTGGNYGYTF. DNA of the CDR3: TGTGCCAGCAGTATCCTAACAGGGGGCAACTATGGCTACACCTTC.

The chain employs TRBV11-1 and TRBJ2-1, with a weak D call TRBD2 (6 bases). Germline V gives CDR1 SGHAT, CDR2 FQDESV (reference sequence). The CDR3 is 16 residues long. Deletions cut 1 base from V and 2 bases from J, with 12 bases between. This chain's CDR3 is CASSLVATSTYNEQFF. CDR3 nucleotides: TGTGCCAGCAGCTTAGTTGCGACTAGTACCTACAATGAGCAGTTCTTC.

Here the CDR3 DNA reads TGTGCCAGCAGCCCCTTCCTGGGGATTAGCGGGAGGATAGATACGCAGTATTTT. It is translated as CASSPFLGISGRIDTQYF. The rearrangement links TRBV2 to TRBJ2-3; 10 bases agree with TRBD2. CDR3 length: 18 amino acids. CDR1 and CDR2 from the germline V gene are SNHLY and FYNNEI. V dropped 6 bases and J dropped 5; count of bases not matched to a gene: 17.

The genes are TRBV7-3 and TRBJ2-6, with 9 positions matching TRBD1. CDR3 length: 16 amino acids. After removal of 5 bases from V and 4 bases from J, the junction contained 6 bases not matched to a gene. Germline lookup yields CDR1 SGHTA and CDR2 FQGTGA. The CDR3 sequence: CASSPQGARGANVLTF. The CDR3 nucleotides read TGTGCCAGCAGCCCACAGGGGGCGCGAGGGGCCAACGTCCTGACTTTC.

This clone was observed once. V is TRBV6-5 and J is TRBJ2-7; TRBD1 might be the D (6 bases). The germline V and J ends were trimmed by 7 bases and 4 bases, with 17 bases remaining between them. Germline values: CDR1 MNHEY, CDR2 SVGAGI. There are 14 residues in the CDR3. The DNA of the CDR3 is TGTGCCAGCAACCCATCGGGACACATATACGAGCAGTACTTC. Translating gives CASNPSGHIYEQYF.

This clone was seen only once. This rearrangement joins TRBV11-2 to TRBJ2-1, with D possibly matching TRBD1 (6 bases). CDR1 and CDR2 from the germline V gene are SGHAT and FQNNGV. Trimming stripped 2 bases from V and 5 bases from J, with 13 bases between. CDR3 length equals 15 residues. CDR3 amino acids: CASSLIAAGDNEQFF. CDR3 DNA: TGTGCCAGCAGCTTAATCGCCGCAGGGGACAATGAGCAGTTCTTC.

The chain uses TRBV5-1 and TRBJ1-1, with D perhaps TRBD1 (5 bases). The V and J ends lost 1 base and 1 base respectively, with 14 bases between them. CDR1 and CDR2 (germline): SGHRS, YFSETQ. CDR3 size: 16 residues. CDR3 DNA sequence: TGCGCCAGCAGCTTGCGACCCGGGACTGCGAACACTGAAGCTTTCTTT. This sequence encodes CASSLRPGTANTEAFF. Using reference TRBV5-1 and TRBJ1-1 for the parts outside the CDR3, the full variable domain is KAGVTQTPRYLIKTRGQQVTLSCSPISGHRSVSWYQQTPGQGLQFLFEYFSETQRNKGNFPGRFSGRQFSNSRSEMNVSTLELGDSALYLCASSLRPGTANTEAFFGQGTRLTVV.

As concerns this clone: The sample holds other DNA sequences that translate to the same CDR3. CDR3 sequence (DNA): TGTGCCAGCAGTTTATTAGGGGGGTATGGCTACACCTTC. This gives the protein CASSLLGGYGYTF. The V gene is TRBV28, the J gene TRBJ1-2, with a weak D call TRBD1 (6 bases). The CDR3 length is 13 residues. V gave up 1 base and J gave up 5 bases, with 8 bases separating them. CDR1 and CDR2 from the germline V gene are MDHEN and SYDVKM.